This TCR beta chain was identified during a study of blood T cell repertoires in COVID-19. Looking at the study overall: Acute and convalescent COVID-19 samples came from the United States, Italy and Spain.

V lost 1 base to trimming and J lost 4 bases; unmatched junction nucleotides: 7. The germline V gene has CDR1 SGHNT and CDR2 YYREEE (reference sequence). The CDR3 loop spans 17 amino acids. As processed by the authors: Amplification of reference gene primers provided the estimated nucleated cell counts. Measured with immunoSEQ multiplex PCR; TCRdb has only the in-frame clones, and not every one. The D gene and trimming were derived from the DNA, and the V and J assignments and clone size from that table. The sample holds 140,000 to 150,000 clones; around four fifths are singletons and the top ten take more than 5%. All enrollees were about 18 to 100 years old and from about 24 US areas. Which cohort a participant joined came from the clinical history participants gave.

This clonotype was obtained from a woman aged 40 to 50 who had recovered from COVID-19. The chain links TRBV5-4 to TRBJ2-3, with 12 bases aligning to TRBD2. The sequencing sample was made of PBMCs or T cells enriched from blood (not recorded which). This CDR3 reads CASSLWLAGGPADTQYF. In DNA, the CDR3 is TGTGCCAGCAGCTTGTGGCTAGCGGGAGGGCCCGCAGATACGCAGTATTTT.